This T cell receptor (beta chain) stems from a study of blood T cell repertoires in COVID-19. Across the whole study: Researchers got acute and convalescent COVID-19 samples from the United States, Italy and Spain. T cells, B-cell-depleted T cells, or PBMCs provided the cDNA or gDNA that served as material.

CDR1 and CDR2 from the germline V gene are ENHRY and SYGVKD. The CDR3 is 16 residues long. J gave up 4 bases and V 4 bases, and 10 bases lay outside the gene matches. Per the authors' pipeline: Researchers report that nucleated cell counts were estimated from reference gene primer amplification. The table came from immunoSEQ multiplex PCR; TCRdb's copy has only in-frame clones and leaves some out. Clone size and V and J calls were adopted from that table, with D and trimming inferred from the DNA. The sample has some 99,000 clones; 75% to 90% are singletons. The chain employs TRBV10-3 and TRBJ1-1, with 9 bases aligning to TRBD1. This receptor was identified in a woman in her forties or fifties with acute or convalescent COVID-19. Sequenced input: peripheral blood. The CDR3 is CAISGTGQGPPTEAFF. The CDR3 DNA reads TGTGCCATCAGTGGTACAGGACAGGGGCCCCCCACTGAAGCTTTCTTT.